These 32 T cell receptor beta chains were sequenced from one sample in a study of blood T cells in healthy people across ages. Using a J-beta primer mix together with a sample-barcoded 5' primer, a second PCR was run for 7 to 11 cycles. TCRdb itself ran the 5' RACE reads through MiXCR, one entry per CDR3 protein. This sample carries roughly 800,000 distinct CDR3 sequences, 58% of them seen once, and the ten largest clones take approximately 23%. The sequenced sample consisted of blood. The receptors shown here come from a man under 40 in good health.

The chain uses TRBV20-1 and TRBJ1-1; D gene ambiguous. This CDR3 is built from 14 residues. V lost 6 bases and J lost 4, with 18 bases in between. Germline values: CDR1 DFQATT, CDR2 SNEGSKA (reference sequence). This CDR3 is CSAAEGSYLTEAFF. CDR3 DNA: TGCAGTGCCGCCGAAGGGAGCTACCTCACTGAAGCTTTCTTT.

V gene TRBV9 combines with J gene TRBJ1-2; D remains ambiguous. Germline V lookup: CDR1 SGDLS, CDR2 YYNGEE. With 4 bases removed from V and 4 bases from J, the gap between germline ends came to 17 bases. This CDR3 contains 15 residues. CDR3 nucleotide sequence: TGTGCCAGCAGCCCACTTACGGGAGGGATCTATGGCTACACCTTC. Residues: CASSPLTGGIYGYTF.

The CDR3 is CASSKNYGYTF. The CDR3 coding sequence is TGTGCCAGCAGTAAGAATTATGGCTACACCTTC. The chain employs TRBV6-2 or TRBV6-3 and TRBJ1-2, with D unclear. This CDR3 is built from 11 residues. V lost 5 bases, J lost 5 bases, and 6 bases lay in between. CDR1 and CDR2 from the germline V gene are MNHEY and SVGEGT.

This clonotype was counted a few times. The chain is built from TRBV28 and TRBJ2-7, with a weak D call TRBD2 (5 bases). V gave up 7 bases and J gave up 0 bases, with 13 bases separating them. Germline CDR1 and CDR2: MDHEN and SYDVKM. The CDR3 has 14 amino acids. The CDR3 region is CASIPGGSSYEQYF. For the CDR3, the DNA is TGTGCCAGCATCCCAGGTGGGAGCTCCTACGAGCAGTACTTC.

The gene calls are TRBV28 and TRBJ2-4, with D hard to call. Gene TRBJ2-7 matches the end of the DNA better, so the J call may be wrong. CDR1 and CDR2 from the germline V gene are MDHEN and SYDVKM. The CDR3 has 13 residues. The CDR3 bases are TGTGCCAGCAGGACCCCGCGTTCTAACGAGCAGTACTTC. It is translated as CASRTPRSNEQYF.

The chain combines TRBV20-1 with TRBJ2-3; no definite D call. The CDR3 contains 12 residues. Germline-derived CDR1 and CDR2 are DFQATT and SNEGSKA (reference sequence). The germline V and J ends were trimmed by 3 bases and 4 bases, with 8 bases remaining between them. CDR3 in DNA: TGCAGTGCTAGTGGAGTCTCAGATACGCAGTATTTT. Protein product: CSASGVSDTQYF.

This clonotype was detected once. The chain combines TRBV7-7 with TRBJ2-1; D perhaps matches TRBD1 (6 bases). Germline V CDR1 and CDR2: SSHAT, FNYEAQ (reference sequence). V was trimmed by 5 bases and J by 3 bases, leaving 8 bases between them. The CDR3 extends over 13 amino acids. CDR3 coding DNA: TGTGCCAGCAGCGGGGACATCTACAATGAGCAGTTCTTC. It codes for CASSGDIYNEQFF.

For the CDR3, the DNA is TGCAGTGCTAGAGCGGGACAGGGTTCGTATGGCTACACCTTC. As protein: CSARAGQGSYGYTF. The rearrangement uses TRBV20-1 and TRBJ1-2; 9 bases map to TRBD1. The trim removed 1 base at V and 5 bases at J, leaving 5 bases unmatched. CDR3 length: 14 residues. In germline, CDR1 is DFQATT, CDR2 SNEGSKA (reference sequence).

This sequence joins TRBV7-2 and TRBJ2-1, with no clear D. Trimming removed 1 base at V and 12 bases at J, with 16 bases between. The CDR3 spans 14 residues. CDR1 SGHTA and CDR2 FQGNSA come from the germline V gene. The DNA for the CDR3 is TGTGCCAGCAGCTTAGGGCAGACTTGGGAAAGGCAGTTCTTC. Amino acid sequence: CASSLGQTWERQFF.

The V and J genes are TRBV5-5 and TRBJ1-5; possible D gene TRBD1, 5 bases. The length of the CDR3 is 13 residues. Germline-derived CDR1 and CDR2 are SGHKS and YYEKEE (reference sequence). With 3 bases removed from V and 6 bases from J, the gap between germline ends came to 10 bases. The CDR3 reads CASSSRVSQPQHF. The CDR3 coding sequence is TGTGCCAGCAGCTCCAGGGTTTCTCAGCCCCAGCATTTT.

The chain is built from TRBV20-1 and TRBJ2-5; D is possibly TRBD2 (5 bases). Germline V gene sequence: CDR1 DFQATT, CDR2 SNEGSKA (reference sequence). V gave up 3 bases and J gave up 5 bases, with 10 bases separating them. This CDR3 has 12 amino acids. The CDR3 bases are TGCAGTGCTAGGGGGAGTACGGAGACCCAGTACTTC. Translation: CSARGSTETQYF.

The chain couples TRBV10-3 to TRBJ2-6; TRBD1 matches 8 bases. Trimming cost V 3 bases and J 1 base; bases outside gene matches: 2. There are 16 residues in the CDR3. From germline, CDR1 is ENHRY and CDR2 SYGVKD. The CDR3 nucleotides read TGTGCCATCAGTGAATGGACAGGGTCTGGGGCCAACGTCCTGACTTTC. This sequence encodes CAISEWTGSGANVLTF.

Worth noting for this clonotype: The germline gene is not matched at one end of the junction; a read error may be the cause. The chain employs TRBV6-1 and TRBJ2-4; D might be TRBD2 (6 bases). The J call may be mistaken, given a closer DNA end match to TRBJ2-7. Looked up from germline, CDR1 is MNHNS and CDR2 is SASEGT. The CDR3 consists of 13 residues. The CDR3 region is CASYEGGSSEQYF. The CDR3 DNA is TGTGCCAGCTATGAGGGAGGTTCCTCCGAGCAGTACTTC.

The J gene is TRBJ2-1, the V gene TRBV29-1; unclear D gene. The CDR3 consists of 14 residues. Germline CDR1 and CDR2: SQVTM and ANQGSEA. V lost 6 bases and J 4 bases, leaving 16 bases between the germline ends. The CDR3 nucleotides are TGCAGCGTGGTACAGCGTTATGCGTACAATGAGCAGTTCTTC. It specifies CSVVQRYAYNEQFF.

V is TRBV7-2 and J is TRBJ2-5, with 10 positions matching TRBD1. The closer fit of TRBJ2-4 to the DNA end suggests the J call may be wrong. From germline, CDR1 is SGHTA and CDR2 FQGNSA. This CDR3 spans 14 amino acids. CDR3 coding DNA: TGTGCCAGAGGACAGGGGGGCGCGAAAGACATTCAGTACTTC. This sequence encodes CARGQGGAKDIQYF.

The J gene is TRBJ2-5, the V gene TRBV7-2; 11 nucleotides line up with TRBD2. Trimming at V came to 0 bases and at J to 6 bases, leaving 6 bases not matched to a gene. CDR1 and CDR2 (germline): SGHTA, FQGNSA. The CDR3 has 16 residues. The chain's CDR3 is CASSLASSGGAKTQYF. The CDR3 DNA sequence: TGTGCCAGCAGCTTAGCGAGTAGCGGGGGGGCCAAGACCCAGTACTTC. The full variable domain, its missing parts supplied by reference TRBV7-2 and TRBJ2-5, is GAGVSQSPSNKVTEKGKDVELRCDPISGHTALYWYRQSLGQGLEFLIYFQGNSAPDKSGLPSDRFSAERTGGSVSTLTIQRTQQEDSAVYLCASSLASSGGAKTQYFGPGTRLLVL.

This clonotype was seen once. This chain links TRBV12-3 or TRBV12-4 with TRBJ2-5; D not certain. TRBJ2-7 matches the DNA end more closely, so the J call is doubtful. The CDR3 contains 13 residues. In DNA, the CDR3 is TGTGCCAGCAGGGGGTACGAGGAATACGAGCAGTACTTC. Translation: CASRGYEEYEQYF.

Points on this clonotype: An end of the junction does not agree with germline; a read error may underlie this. The chain's CDR3 is CASGPPAGEKIQYF. CDR3 DNA sequence: TGTGCTAGTGGTCCCCCAGCGGGGGAAAAAATTCAGTACTTC. The chain combines TRBV12-5 with TRBJ2-4; 8 nucleotides line up with TRBD2. Germline CDR1 reads LGHNT; CDR2 reads FRNRAP. This CDR3 is 14 amino acids long.

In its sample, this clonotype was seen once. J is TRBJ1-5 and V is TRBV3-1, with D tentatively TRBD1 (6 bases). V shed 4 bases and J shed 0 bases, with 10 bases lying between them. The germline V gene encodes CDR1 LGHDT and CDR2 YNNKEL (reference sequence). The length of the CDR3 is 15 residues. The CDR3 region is CASSRGQNSNQPQHF. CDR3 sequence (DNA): TGTGCCAGCAGCCGGGGACAAAATAGCAATCAGCCCCAGCATTTT.

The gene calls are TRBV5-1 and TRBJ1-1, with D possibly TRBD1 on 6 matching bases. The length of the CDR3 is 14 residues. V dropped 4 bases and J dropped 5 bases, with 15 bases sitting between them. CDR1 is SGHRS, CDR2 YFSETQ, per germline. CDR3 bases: TGCGCCAGCAGCGATAGGGGGTTGAGGACTGAAGCTTTCTTT. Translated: CASSDRGLRTEAFF.

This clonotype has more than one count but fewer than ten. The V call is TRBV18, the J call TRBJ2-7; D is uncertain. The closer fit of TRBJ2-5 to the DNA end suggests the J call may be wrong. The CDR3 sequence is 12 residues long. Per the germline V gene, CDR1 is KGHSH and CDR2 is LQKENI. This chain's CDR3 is CASSPPTETQYF. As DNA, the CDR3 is TGTGCCAGCTCACCACCGACGGAGACCCAGTACTTC.

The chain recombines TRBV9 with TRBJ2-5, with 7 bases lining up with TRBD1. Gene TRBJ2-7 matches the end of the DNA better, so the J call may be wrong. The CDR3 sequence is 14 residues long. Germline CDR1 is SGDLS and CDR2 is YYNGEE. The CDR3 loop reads CASSARQGSNEQYF. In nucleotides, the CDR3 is TGTGCCAGCAGCGCCAGACAGGGTTCCAACGAGCAGTACTTC.

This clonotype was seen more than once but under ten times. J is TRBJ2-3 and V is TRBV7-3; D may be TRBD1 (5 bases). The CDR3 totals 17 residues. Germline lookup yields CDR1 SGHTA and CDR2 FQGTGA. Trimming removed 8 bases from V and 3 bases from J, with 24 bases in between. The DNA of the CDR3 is TGTGCCAGCTGTCCCTGCCTGTCAGGGATACCTACAGATACGCAGTATTTT. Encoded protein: CASCPCLSGIPTDTQYF.

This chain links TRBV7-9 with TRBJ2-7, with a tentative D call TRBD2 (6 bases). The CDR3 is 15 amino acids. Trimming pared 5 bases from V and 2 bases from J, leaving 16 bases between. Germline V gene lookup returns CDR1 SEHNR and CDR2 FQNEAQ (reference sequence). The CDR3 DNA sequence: TGTGCCAGCAGCCCAAGGGTGGGACTCCCCTACGAGCAGTACTTC. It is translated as CASSPRVGLPYEQYF.

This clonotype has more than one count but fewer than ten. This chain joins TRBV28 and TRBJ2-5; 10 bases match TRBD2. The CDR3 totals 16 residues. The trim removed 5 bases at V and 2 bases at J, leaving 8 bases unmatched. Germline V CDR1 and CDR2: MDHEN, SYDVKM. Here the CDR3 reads CASSPTPGLAQETQYF. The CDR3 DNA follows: TGTGCCAGCAGTCCAACCCCGGGACTAGCGCAAGAGACCCAGTACTTC.

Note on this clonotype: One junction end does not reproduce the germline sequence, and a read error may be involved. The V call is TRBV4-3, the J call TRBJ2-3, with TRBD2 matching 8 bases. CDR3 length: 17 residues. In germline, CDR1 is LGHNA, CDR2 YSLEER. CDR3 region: CASGQQTGAGVTDTRYF. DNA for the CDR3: TGCGCCAGCGGCCAACAAACGGGAGCGGGAGTCACAGATACGCGGTATTTT.

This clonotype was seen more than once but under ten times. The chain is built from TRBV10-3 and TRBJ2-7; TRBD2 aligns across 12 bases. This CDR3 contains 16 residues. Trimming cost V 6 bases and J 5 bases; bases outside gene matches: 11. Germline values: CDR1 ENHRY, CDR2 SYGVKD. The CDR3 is CAIRSPQGLAGNEQYF. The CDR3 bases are TGTGCCATCAGAAGTCCCCAAGGACTAGCGGGGAACGAGCAGTACTTC.

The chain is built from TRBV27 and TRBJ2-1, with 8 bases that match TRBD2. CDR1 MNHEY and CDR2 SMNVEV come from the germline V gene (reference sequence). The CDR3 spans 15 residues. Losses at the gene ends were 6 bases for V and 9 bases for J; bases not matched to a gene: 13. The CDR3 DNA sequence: TGTGCCAGCAGCTCTCAGGAGCGGGAGCGGACTGAGCAGTTCTTC. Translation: CASSSQERERTEQFF.

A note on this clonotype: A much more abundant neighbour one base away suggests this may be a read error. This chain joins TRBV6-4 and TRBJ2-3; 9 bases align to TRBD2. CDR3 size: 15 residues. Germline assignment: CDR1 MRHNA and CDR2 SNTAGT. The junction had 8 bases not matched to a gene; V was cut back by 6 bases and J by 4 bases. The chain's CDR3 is CASREKAGGSDTQYF. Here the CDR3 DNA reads TGTGCCAGCAGGGAGAAGGCGGGAGGGTCAGATACGCAGTATTTT.

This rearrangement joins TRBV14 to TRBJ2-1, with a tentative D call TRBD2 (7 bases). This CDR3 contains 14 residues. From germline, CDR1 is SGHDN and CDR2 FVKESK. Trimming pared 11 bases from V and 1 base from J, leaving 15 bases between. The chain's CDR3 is CACGGAQSYNEQFF. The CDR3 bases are TGTGCCTGTGGGGGGGCCCAATCCTACAATGAGCAGTTCTTC.

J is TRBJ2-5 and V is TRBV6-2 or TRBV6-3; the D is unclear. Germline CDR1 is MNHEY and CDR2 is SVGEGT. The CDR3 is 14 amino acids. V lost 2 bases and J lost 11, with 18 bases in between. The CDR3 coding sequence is TGTGCCAGCAGTTACGATGTGTCCCTGTTGGAGCAGTACTTC. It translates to CASSYDVSLLEQYF.

The CDR3 nucleotides are TGTGCCAGCAGCCTTCTGCGGGCTAGCGGTAGTTTCGAGCAGTTCTTC. Its protein product is CASSLLRASGSFEQFF. The chain combines TRBV27 with TRBJ2-1; TRBD2 matches at 7 bases. CDR1 is MNHEY, CDR2 SMNVEV, per germline (reference sequence). The CDR3 has 16 amino acids. Trimming took 6 bases from V and 10 from J; bases not matched to a gene: 18.